The source of this TCR beta chain is a study of blood T cell repertoires in COVID-19. Produced via immunoSEQ multiplex PCR; TCRdb's table is partial and in-frame only. This table has 80,000 to 130,000 clones, roughly 85% appearing once. Donors in Cohort 3 who had recovered were those with two negative PCRs, healthcare professional clearance, or resolution of their symptoms. The CDR3 has 16 amino acids. The germline gives CDR1 SQVTM, CDR2 ANQGSEA. V lost 6 bases to trimming and J lost 1 base; unmatched junction nucleotides: 14. What was sequenced was PBMCs or T cells enriched from blood (not recorded which). The receptor was isolated from a woman in her fifties or sixties who had recovered from COVID-19. The rearrangement joins TRBV29-1 to TRBJ1-2; 7 bases fit TRBD1. Written as DNA, the CDR3 is TGCAGCGTCGTTCCCCCCGGACAGGAGTTTAACTATGGCTACACCTTC. It yields the protein CSVVPPGQEFNYGYTF.